This T cell receptor (beta chain) appears in the sequencing data of a study of blood T cells in healthy people across ages. Notes on this clonotype: What it binds is unknown.

Researchers collected about 9.1 milliliters of peripheral blood from every single donor. The CDR3 covers 14 residues. From germline, CDR1 is SGHKS and CDR2 YYEKEE (reference sequence). The V gene lost 0 bases and the J gene lost 3 bases, with 9 bases spanning the gap. Study results and caveats: It was the long-lived donors that had more naive CD4+ cells and higher diversity than aged donors. Estimated diversity that came from one million T cells was considered an underestimate. Measured against age, TCR beta diversity per million T cells decreased in a roughly linear manner.

Alongside a J-beta primer mix, a sample-barcoded 5' primer served in a second PCR lasting roughly 6 to 11 cycles. Each CDR3 protein gets one entry after TCRdb re-called the 5' RACE reads with MiXCR. The sample has 790,000 or so distinct CDR3 sequences; roughly 56% are singletons. The chain recombines TRBV5-5 with TRBJ1-1; maybe TRBD1 (5 bases). Sequencing used blood. This TCR was recovered from a man aged 35-49 years in good health. Here the CDR3 DNA reads TGTGCCAGCAGCTTGGATGGGGGTGACACTGAAGCTTTCTTT. As protein: CASSLDGGDTEAFF.